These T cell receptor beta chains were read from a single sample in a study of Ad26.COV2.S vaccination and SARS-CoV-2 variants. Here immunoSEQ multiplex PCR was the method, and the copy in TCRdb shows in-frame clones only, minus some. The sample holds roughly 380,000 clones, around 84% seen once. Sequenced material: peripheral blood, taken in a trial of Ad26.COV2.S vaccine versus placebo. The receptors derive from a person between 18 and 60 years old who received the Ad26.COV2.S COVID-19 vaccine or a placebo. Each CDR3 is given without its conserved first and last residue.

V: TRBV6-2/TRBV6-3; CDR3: ASSYSRTGGSGYT
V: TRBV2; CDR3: ASSGDGTGYGYT
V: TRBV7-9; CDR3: ASSLVEVSTEAF
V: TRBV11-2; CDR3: ASRKNWGDNTGELF
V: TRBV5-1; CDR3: ASSLSSLGSGGYT
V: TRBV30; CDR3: AWRRQGGNYGYT
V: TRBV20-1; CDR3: SASPDTQY
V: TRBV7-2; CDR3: ASSLDGHASTEAF
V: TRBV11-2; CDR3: ASSFITGSSYEQY
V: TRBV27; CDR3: ASSQGYSNQPQH
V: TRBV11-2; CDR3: ASSLVTGNTIY
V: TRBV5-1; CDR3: ASSLWGQGQETQY
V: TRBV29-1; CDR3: SVETEATYEQY
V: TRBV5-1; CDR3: ASNRVTGQDYNEQF
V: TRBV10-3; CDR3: AISELPGTGDSPLH
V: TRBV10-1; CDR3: ASSLLAGGPTDTQY
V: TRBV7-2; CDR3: ASSSTTSGRYYEQY
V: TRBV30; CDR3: AWSVQRDSEQY
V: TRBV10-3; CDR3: AISGKRDYNEQF
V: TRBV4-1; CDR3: ASSQAYTEAF
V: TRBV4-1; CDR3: ASRHEGQGNYGYT
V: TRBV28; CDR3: ASSPRRDSSYNSPLH
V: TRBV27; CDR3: ASSFRGIQETQY
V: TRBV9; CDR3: ASSPGATSSGNTIY
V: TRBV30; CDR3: AWSGQSNYGYT
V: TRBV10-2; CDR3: ASSEEFRGLNSPLH